The 2 T cell receptor beta chains below all came from one sample that was sequenced in a study of response to subunit inactivated influenza vaccine. TCRdb re-analysed the RT-PCR reads in MiXCR, keeping a single row per CDR3 protein. The sample consists of fewer than 750,000 distinct CDR3 sequences, about 15% of them appearing once. The sequences come from PBMCs from blood, collected about 11 days after vaccination. The receptors originated from a man aged 45 to 65 who received an inactivated influenza vaccine.

V and J are TRBV20-1 and TRBJ2-2; the match to TRBD2 covers 9 bases. Germline CDR1 and CDR2: DFQATT and SNEGSKA (reference sequence). Trimming took 6 bases from V and 2 from J; bases not matched to a gene: 4. The CDR3 sequence is 14 residues long. The CDR3 loop reads CSAPTSGNTGELFF. CDR3 sequence (DNA): TGCAGTGCCCCGACTAGCGGAAACACCGGGGAGCTGTTTTTT.

This clonotype appeared a few times. This rearrangement joins TRBV7-2 to TRBJ1-2, with D hard to call. Germline values: CDR1 SGHTA, CDR2 FQGNSA. V lost 4 bases and J lost 8, with 17 bases in between. The CDR3 has 14 residues. For the CDR3, the DNA is TGTGCCAGCAGCTCTCCATTTTCTATGTCGGGCTACACCTTC. It specifies CASSSPFSMSGYTF. The full variable domain, rest sourced from reference TRBV7-2 and TRBJ1-2, is GAGVSQSPSNKVTEKGKDVELRCDPISGHTALYWYRQSLGQGLEFLIYFQGNSAPDKSGLPSDRFSAERTGGSVSTLTIQRTQQEDSAVYLCASSSPFSMSGYTFGSGTRLTVV.